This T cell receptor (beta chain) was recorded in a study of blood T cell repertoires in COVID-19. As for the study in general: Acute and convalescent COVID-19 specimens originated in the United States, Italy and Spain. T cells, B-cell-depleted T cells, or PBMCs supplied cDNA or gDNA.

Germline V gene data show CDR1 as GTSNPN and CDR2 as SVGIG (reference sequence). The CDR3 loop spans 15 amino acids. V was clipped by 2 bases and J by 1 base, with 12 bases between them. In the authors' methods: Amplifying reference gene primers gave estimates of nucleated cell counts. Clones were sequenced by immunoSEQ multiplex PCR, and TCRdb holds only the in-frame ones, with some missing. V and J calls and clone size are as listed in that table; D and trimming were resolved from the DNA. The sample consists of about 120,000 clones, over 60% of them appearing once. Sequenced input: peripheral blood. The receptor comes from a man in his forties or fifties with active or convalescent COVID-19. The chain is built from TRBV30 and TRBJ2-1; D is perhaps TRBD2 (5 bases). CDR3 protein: CAWSHGGRSYNEQFF. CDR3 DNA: TGTGCCTGGAGTCACGGCGGGCGTTCCTACAATGAGCAGTTCTTC.